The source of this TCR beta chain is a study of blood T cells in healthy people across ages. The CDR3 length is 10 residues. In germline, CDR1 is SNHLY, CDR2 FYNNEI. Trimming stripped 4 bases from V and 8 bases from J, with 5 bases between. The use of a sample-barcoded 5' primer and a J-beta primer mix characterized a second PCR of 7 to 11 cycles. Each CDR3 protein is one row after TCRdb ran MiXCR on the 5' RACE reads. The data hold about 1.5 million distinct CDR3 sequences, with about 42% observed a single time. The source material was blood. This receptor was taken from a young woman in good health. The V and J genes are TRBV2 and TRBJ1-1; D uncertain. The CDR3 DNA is TGTGCCAGCAGTGTGACAGAAGCTTTCTTT. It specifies CASSVTEAFF.